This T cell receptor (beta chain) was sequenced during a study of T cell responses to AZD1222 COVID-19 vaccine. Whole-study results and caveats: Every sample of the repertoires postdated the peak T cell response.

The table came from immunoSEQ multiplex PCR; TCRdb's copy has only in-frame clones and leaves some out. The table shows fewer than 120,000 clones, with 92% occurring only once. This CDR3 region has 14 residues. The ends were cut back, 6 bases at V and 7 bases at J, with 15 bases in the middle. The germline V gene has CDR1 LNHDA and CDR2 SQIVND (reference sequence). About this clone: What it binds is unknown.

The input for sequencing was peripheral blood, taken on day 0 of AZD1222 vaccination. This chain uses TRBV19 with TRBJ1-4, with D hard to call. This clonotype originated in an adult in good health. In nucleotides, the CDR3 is TGTGCCAGTAGCCCCAGGAGGGAGGGTGAAAAACTGTTTTTT. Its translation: CASSPRREGEKLFF.